This TCR beta chain was retrieved from a study of early T cells in non-severe SARS-CoV-2 infection. The overall study: The authors sequenced bulk RNA from unsorted whole blood, leaving chains unpaired.

Concerning this clonotype itself: A single base separates this from a much larger clone, so it may be a read error.

Germline lookup yields CDR1 DFQATT and CDR2 SNEGSKA (reference sequence). CDR3 length: 13 amino acids. V was cut by 4 bases and J by 9 bases, with 16 bases left in between. TCRdb fed the 5' RACE reads into MiXCR, producing one record per CDR3 protein. The sample has tens of thousands of distinct CDR3 sequences; about 6.3% are singletons. The sequenced sample was whole blood, obtained at baseline. The receptor was derived from an adult who was a healthcare worker with PCR-confirmed SARS-CoV-2 infection or an uninfected control (not recorded which). The chain couples TRBV20-1 to TRBJ2-1; tentatively, D is TRBD1 (6 bases). The CDR3 nucleotides read TGCAGTGCTAACAGGGTGGGGGATAGTGAGCAGTTCTTC. Its translation: CSANRVGDSEQFF.